Below are 3 T cell receptor beta chains sequenced from a single sample in a study of T cell repertoires in cytomegalovirus infection. A single record per CDR3 protein comes from TCRdb applying MiXCR to the reads. The table includes approximately 500,000 distinct CDR3 sequences, about 11% detected once. The sample comprised PBMCs. The source is a human donor in good health (CMV status not recorded). Some clones in this sample may be carry-over from other donors' samples.

This clonotype was seen ten or more times. The rearrangement links TRBV7-9 to TRBJ2-2; 9 nucleotides line up with TRBD1. The CDR3 extends over 15 amino acids. Germline values: CDR1 SEHNR, CDR2 FQNEAQ (reference sequence). With 5 bases clipped from V and 6 bases from J, the junction kept 7 bases outside the gene matches. The chain's CDR3 is CASSDGTGISGELFF. In DNA form, the CDR3 reads TGTGCCAGCAGCGACGGGACAGGGATCTCCGGGGAGCTGTTTTTT. Drawing the rest from reference TRBV7-9 and TRBJ2-2, the complete variable domain is DTGVSQNPRHKITKRGQNVTFRCDPISEHNRLYWYRQTLGQGPEFLTYFQNEAQLEKSRLLSDRFSAERPKGSFSTLEIQRTEQGDSAMYLCASSDGTGISGELFFGEGSRLTVL.

This clonotype turned up a few times. The gene calls are TRBV2 and TRBJ1-5; 7 bases agree with TRBD1. CDR3 length: 15 amino acids. Germline V lookup: CDR1 SNHLY, CDR2 FYNNEI. Trimming took 6 bases from V and 6 from J; bases not matched to a gene: 11. The CDR3, as DNA: TGTGCCAGCAGGGGAGACAGGGCGCCCGGTCAGCCCCAGCATTTT. Amino acid sequence: CASRGDRAPGQPQHF.

At least ten counts were recorded for this clonotype. The chain combines TRBV7-2 with TRBJ2-7; 10 bases line up with TRBD1. Germline CDR1 SGHTA, CDR2 FQGNSA. The V segment lost 4 bases and the J segment 0 bases; nucleotides outside the gene matches: 6. The CDR3 contains 16 residues. CDR3 loop: CASSSPTGGSSYEQYF. The CDR3 DNA reads TGTGCCAGCAGCTCTCCGACAGGGGGCTCCTCCTACGAGCAGTACTTC.